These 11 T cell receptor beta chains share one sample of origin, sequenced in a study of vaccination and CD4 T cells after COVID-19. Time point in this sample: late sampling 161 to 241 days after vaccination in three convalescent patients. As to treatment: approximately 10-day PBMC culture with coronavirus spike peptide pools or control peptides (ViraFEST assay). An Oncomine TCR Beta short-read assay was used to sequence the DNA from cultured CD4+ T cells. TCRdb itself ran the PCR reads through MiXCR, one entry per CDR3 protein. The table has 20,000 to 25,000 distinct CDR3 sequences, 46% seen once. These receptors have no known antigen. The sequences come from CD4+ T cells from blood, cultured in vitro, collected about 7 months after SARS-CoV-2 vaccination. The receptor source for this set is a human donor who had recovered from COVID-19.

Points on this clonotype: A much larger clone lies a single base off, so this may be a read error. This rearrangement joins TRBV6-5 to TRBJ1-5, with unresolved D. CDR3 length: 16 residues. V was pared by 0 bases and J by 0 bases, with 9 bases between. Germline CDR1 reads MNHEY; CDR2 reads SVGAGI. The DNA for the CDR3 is TGTGCCAGCAGTTACTCGATCTGGGATAGCAATCAGCCCCAGCATTTT. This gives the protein CASSYSIWDSNQPQHF.

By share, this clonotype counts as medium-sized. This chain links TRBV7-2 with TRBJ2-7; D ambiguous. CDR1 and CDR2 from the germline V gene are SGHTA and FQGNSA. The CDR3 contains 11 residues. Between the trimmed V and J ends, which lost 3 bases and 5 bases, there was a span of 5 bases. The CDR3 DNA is TGTGCCAGCAGCTTCTACGACGAGCAGTACTTC. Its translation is CASSFYDEQYF.

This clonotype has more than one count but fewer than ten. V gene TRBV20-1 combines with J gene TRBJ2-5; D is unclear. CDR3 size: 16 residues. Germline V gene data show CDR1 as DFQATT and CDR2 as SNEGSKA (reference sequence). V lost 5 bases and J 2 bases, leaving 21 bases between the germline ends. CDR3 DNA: TGCAGTGCTGACTTTGGCGGCGTGGGCGGACAAGAGACCCAGTACTTC. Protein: CSADFGGVGGQETQYF.

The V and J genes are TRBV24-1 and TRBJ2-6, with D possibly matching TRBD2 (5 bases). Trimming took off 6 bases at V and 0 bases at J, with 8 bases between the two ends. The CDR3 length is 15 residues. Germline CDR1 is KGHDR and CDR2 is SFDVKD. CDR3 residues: CATSTGTSGANVLTF. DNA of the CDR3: TGTGCCACCAGTACGGGAACCTCTGGGGCCAACGTCCTGACTTTC.

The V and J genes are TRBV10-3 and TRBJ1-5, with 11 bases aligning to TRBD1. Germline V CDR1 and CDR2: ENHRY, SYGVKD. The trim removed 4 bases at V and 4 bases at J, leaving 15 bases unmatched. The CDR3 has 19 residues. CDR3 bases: TGTGCCATCAGTGGGCCCCCCGGACAGGGGGCGCGTAGGAATCAGCCCCAGCATTTT. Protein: CAISGPPGQGARRNQPQHF.

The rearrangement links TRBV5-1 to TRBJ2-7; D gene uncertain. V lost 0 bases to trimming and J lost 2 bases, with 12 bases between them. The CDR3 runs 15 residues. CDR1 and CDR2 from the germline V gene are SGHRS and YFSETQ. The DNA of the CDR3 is TGCGCCAGCAGCTTGGGGGATGGGTGGACCTACGAGCAGTACTTC. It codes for CASSLGDGWTYEQYF.

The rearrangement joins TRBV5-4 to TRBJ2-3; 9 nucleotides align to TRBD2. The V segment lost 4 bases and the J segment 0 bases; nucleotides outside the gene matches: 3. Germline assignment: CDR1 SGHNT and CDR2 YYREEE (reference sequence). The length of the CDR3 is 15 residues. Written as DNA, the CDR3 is TGTGCCAGCAGCGCGAGCGGGAGGAGCACAGATACGCAGTATTTT. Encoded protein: CASSASGRSTDTQYF.

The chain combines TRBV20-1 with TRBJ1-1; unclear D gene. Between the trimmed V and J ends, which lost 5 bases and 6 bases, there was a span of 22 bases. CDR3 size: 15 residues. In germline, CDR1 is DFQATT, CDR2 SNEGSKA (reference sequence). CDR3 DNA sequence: TGCAGTGCTCTCCCCGGCCAGGCGGCCTCGGCTGAAGCTTTCTTT. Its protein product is CSALPGQAASAEAFF.

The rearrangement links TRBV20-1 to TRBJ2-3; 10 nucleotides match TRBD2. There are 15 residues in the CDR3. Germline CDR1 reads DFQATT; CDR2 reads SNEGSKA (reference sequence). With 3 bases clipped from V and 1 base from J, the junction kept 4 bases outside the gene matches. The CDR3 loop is CSARILAGGTDTQYF. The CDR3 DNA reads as TGCAGTGCTAGGATTCTAGCGGGGGGCACAGATACGCAGTATTTT.

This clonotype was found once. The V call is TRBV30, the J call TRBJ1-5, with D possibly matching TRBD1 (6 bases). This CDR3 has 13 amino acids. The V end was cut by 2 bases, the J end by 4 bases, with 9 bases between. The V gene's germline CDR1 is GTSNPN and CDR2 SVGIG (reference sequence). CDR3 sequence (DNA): TGTGCCTGGAGTCCCACAGGGAATCAGCCCCAGCATTTT. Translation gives CAWSPTGNQPQHF.

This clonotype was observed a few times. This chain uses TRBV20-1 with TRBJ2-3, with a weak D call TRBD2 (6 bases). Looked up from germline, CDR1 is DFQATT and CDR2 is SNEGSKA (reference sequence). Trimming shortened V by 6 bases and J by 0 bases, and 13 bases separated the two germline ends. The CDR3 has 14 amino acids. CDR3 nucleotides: TGCAGTGCCCGGGACGGGGGTAGCACAGATACGCAGTATTTT. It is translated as CSARDGGSTDTQYF.